These 20 T cell receptor beta chains share one sample of origin, sequenced in a study of T cell repertoires in cytomegalovirus infection. TCRdb independently ran MiXCR on the reads; one entry per CDR3 protein. The table lists some 300,000 distinct CDR3 sequences, roughly 15% of them singletons. The sequenced sample consisted of PBMCs. The receptors come from a human donor in good health (CMV status not recorded). Some clones in this sample may be carry-over from other donors' samples.

The chain couples TRBV28 to TRBJ2-1; no definite D call. The ends were cut back, 5 bases at V and 0 bases at J, with 20 bases in the middle. This CDR3 is 18 amino acids long. Germline loops: CDR1 MDHEN, CDR2 SYDVKM. As DNA, the CDR3 is TGTGCCAGCAGTCCCTTTGTCCTTATGGAGTCCTCCTACAATGAGCAGTTCTTC. Protein product: CASSPFVLMESSYNEQFF.

This rearrangement joins TRBV6-1 to TRBJ1-5; 7 bases fit TRBD1. V lost 2 bases, J lost 0 bases, and 13 bases stayed unmatched. Per germline, CDR1 MNHNS and CDR2 SASEGT. CDR3 size: 19 residues. The CDR3, as DNA: TGTGCCAGCAGTGAAACCGGGACAGAGTACGCCGATAGCAATCAGCCCCAGCATTTT. Translation: CASSETGTEYADSNQPQHF.

This clonotype was seen ten or more times. The rearrangement joins TRBV7-3 to TRBJ2-3; D perhaps matches TRBD2 (6 bases). This CDR3 contains 15 residues. Germline V gene sequence: CDR1 SGHTA, CDR2 FQGTGA. Trimming took 5 bases from V and 2 from J, leaving 14 bases between them. Written as DNA, the CDR3 is TGTGCCAGCAGCCCAAGTATAGCGGTCACAGATACGCAGTATTTT. It is translated as CASSPSIAVTDTQYF.

In its sample, this clonotype was seen many times. As DNA, the CDR3 is TGTGCCAGCAGTGATGGGGATGGGAACACTGAAGCTTTCTTT. Its protein product is CASSDGDGNTEAFF. The V call is TRBV6-4, the J call TRBJ1-1; D is unresolved. From germline, CDR1 is MRHNA and CDR2 SNTAGT. V gave up 3 bases and J gave up 1 base, with 9 bases separating them. The CDR3 length is 14 residues.

The chain links TRBV19 to TRBJ2-1, with 8 positions matching TRBD2. Unmatched junction bases numbered 12, after V lost 6 bases and J lost 8 bases. The germline CDR1 and CDR2 sequences are LNHDA and SQIVND (reference sequence). The CDR3 is 15 amino acids. The CDR3 reads CASRRTGTRFDEQFF. The DNA of the CDR3 is TGTGCCAGTAGACGAACCGGGACTAGATTTGATGAGCAGTTCTTC.

The chain employs TRBV20-1 and TRBJ1-2; the D gene is possibly TRBD1 (5 bases). The V gene lost 3 bases and the J gene lost 2 bases, with 10 bases spanning the gap. The V gene's germline CDR1 is DFQATT and CDR2 SNEGSKA (reference sequence). The CDR3 sequence is 13 residues long. The chain's CDR3 is CSASQGTNYGYTF. Written as DNA, the CDR3 is TGCAGTGCTAGTCAGGGAACAAACTATGGCTACACCTTC.

The CDR3, as DNA: TGTGCCAGCAGCCCCCCCACGCCCCTGGCCCAGTTCTTC. Protein product: CASSPPTPLAQFF. The chain couples TRBV6-6 to TRBJ2-1; D gene ambiguous. The germline V and J ends were trimmed by 6 bases and 13 bases, with 19 bases remaining between them. The CDR3 runs to 13 residues. Per the germline V gene, CDR1 is MNHNY and CDR2 is SVGAGI (reference sequence).

This clonotype came up many times. The chain uses TRBV6-5 and TRBJ1-5; D uncertain. Between the trimmed V and J ends, which lost 6 bases and 2 bases, there was a span of 14 bases. Germline CDR1 reads MNHEY; CDR2 reads SVGAGI. The CDR3 sequence is 15 residues long. The CDR3 here is CASRQGWMGNQPQHF. In DNA, the CDR3 is TGTGCCAGCAGACAAGGGTGGATGGGCAATCAGCCCCAGCATTTT.

This clonotype was counted many times. The chain is built from TRBV7-9 and TRBJ1-4, with 10 bases that match TRBD1. Germline assignment: CDR1 SEHNR and CDR2 FQNEAQ (reference sequence). After removal of 4 bases from V and 6 bases from J, the junction contained 5 bases not matched to a gene. There are 15 residues in the CDR3. This CDR3 reads CASSSRQGADEKLFF. The CDR3 nucleotides read TGTGCCAGCAGCTCCCGACAGGGGGCTGATGAAAAACTGTTTTTT.

The chain has TRBV18 and TRBJ1-1; perhaps TRBD1 as D (6 bases). Germline assignment: CDR1 KGHSH and CDR2 LQKENI. Deletions cut 0 bases from V and 4 bases from J, with 12 bases between. CDR3 size: 15 residues. As DNA, the CDR3 is TGTGCCAGCTCACCACCCCCGGCAGGGGCCACTGAAGCTTTCTTT. Residues: CASSPPPAGATEAFF.

This clonotype was seen only once. The chain uses TRBV24-1 and TRBJ2-2; the D gene is possibly TRBD2 (5 bases). V gave up 8 bases and J gave up 0 bases, with 12 bases separating them. Germline V lookup: CDR1 KGHDR, CDR2 SFDVKD. This CDR3 spans 15 amino acids. For the CDR3, the DNA is TGTGCCACCACCGCTAACGGGGCGAACACCGGGGAGCTGTTTTTT. It is translated as CATTANGANTGELFF.

V usage is TRBV4-2 and J usage is TRBJ1-1; D unclear. Germline-derived CDR1 and CDR2 are LGHNA and YNFKEQ. V lost 1 base and J 1 base, leaving 10 bases between the germline ends. The CDR3 contains 15 residues. CDR3 DNA sequence: TGTGCCAGCAGCCAAGTAGGACTCCCGAACACTGAAGCTTTCTTT. This translates into CASSQVGLPNTEAFF.

The V call is TRBV4-1, the J call TRBJ1-6, with 10 bases fitting TRBD1. Germline CDR1 reads MGHRA; CDR2 reads YSYEKL. This CDR3 has 17 residues. Unmatched junction bases numbered 13, after V lost 3 bases and J lost 11 bases. CDR3 sequence (DNA): TGCGCCAGCAGCCAGATCTCCGGGACAGGGGCGATGACACCCCTCCACTTT. Translated, it gives CASSQISGTGAMTPLHF.

This clonotype was counted at least ten times. The chain joins TRBV6-1 to TRBJ2-1, with TRBD1 matching over 7 bases. The germline V gene encodes CDR1 MNHNS and CDR2 SASEGT. The CDR3 is 15 residues long. The V and J ends lost 4 bases and 0 bases, in that order; junction bases with no gene match: 3. The CDR3 is CASSAGDSSYNEQFF. CDR3 bases: TGTGCCAGCAGTGCAGGGGACAGCTCCTACAATGAGCAGTTCTTC.

This chain joins TRBV10-3 and TRBJ2-5; 8 nucleotides match TRBD2. The CDR3 consists of 18 residues. J lost 1 base, V lost 5 bases, and 15 bases had no gene match. Looked up from germline, CDR1 is ENHRY and CDR2 is SYGVKD. In nucleotides, the CDR3 is TGTGCCATCAGTTCACCTCCCGGGGGGGGACACCTCCAAGAGACCCAGTACTTC. Protein product: CAISSPPGGGHLQETQYF.

In this sample, this clonotype turned up many times. This chain links TRBV12-3 or TRBV12-4 with TRBJ2-1; D possibly matches TRBD1 or TRBD2 (5 bases each). The V end was cut by 2 bases, the J end by 6 bases, with 11 bases between. CDR3 length: 14 residues. In DNA form, the CDR3 reads TGTGCCAGCAGTTTACGGGACCTTCTCAATGAGCAGTTCTTC. Protein: CASSLRDLLNEQFF.

V and J are TRBV5-6 and TRBJ1-4, with 10 positions matching TRBD1. The germline V gene has CDR1 SGHDT and CDR2 YYEEEE. Trimming at V came to 1 base and at J to 8 bases, leaving 5 bases not matched to a gene. The CDR3 runs 15 residues. DNA for the CDR3: TGTGCCAGCAGCTTGCTGGACAGGGGGGGAGAAAAACTGTTTTTT. The encoded protein is CASSLLDRGGEKLFF.

This sequence joins TRBV6-2 or TRBV6-3 and TRBJ1-1; TRBD1 agrees at 11 bases. The CDR3 covers 15 residues. Germline CDR1 reads MNHEY; CDR2 reads SVGEGT. The V and J ends lost 1 base and 5 bases, in that order; junction bases with no gene match: 3. CDR3 DNA: TGTGCCAGCAGTTACTGGGGGACAGGGGGTACTGAAGCTTTCTTT. Residues: CASSYWGTGGTEAFF.

The rearrangement joins TRBV28 to TRBJ2-5, with TRBD1 as a possible D gene (5 bases). The CDR3 has 13 amino acids. V lost 5 bases and J 3 bases, leaving 10 bases between the germline ends. Germline CDR1 MDHEN, CDR2 SYDVKM. The CDR3 coding sequence is TGTGCCAGCAGTCCGACAGAAAAAGAGACCCAGTACTTC. Translation: CASSPTEKETQYF. The whole variable domain, filled in from reference TRBV28 and TRBJ2-5, reads DVKVTQSSRYLVKRTGEKVFLECVQDMDHENMFWYRQDPGLGLRLIYFSYDVKMKEKGDIPEGYSVSREKKERFSLILESASTNQTSMYLCASSPTEKETQYFGPGTRLLVL.

This chain joins TRBV4-2 and TRBJ1-4, with 10 positions matching TRBD1. The V segment lost 0 bases and the J segment 10 bases; nucleotides outside the gene matches: 17. The germline V gene encodes CDR1 LGHNA and CDR2 YNFKEQ. CDR3 length: 19 amino acids. In nucleotides, the CDR3 is TGTGCCAGCAGCCAAGATCGGAACGCACCGGGACAGGGGTCCGCAAAACTGTTTTTT. Translating it yields CASSQDRNAPGQGSAKLFF.